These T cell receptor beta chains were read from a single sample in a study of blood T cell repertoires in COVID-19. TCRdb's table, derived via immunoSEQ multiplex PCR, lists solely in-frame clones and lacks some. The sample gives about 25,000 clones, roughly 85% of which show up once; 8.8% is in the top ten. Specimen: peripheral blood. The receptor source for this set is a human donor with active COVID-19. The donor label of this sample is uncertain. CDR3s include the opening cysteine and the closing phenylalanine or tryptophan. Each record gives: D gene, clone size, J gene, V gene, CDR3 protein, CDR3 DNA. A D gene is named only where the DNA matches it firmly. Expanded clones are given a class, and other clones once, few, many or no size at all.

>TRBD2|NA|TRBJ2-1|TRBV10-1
CASSESQATSGRAWNEQFF
TGCGCCAGCTCGGAATCCCAAGCGACTAGCGGGAGGGCCTGGAATGAGCAGTTCTTC
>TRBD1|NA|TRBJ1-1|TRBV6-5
CASSRRTGKAFF
TGTGCCAGCAGTCGCCGGACAGGGAAAGCTTTCTTT
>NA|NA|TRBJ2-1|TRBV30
CAWSHGGNEQFF
TGTGCCTGGAGTCACGGAGGCAATGAGCAGTTCTTC
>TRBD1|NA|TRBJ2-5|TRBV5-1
CASSLGGTGSQETQYF
TGCGCCAGCAGCTTGGGGGGGACAGGCTCCCAAGAGACCCAGTACTTC
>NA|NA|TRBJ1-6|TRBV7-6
CASSLAQGRANSPLHF
TGTGCCAGCAGCTTAGCGCAGGGCCGGGCGAATTCACCCCTCCACTTT
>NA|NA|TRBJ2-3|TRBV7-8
CASSLGPMATDTQYF
TGTGCCAGCAGCTTAGGGCCCATGGCCACAGATACGCAGTATTTT
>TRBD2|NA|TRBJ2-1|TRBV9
CASSSLTSASSYNEQFF
TGTGCCAGCAGCTCCCTGACTAGCGCTTCATCCTACAATGAGCAGTTCTTC
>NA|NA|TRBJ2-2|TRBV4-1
CASSRDPRTGELFF
TGCGCCAGCAGCCGCGACCCTAGGACCGGGGAGCTGTTTTTT
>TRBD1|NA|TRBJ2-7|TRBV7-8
CASSLATGIYEQYF
TGTGCCAGCAGCTTAGCGACAGGGATATACGAGCAGTACTTC
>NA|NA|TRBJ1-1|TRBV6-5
CASSYSRAVNTEAFF
TGTGCCAGCAGTTACTCGAGGGCGGTGAACACTGAAGCTTTCTTT
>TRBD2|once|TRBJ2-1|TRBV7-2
CASSTPSGRAGEQFF
TGTGCCAGCAGCACACCTAGCGGGAGGGCTGGTGAGCAGTTCTTC
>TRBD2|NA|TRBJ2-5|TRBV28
CASTHRAGVRETQYF
TGTGCCAGCACCCACCGCGCGGGAGTGAGGGAGACCCAGTACTTC
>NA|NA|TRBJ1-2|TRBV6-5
CASRAERSAYGYTF
TGTGCCAGCAGGGCAGAGCGATCCGCCTATGGCTACACCTTC
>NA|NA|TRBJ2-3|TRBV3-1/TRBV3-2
CASSQETGGPRAQYF
TGTGCCAGCAGCCAAGAGACTGGGGGCCCTCGGGCGCAGTATTTT
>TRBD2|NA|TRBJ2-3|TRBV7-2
CASTNLPLSAGVRTDTQYF
TGTGCCAGCACCAATCTTCCCCTGTCGGCGGGAGTTCGCACAGATACGCAGTATTTT
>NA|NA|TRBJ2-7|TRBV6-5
CATTIPGSSYEQYF
TGTGCCACTACGATCCCCGGTAGCTCCTACGAGCAGTACTTC
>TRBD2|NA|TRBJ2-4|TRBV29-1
CSVDGGTSAENIQYF
TGCAGCGTTGATGGGGGGACTAGCGCCGAAAACATTCAGTACTTC
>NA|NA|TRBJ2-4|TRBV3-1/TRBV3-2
CASSQDPLGRHSIQYF
TGTGCCAGCAGCCAAGACCCACTGGGGCGTCACAGCATTCAGTACTTC
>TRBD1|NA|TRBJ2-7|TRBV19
CASSIGQAETYEQYF
TGTGCCAGTAGTATCGGACAGGCCGAGACCTACGAGCAGTACTTC
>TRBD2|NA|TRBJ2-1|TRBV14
CASSRVLAVNNEQFF
TGTGCCAGCAGCCGAGTACTAGCGGTTAACAATGAGCAGTTCTTC
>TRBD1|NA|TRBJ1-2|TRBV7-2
CASSATGSNYGYTF
TGTGCCAGCAGCGCGACAGGGTCTAACTATGGCTACACCTTC
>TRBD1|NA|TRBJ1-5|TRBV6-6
CASSPPGQGGINQPQHF
TGTGCCAGCAGTCCCCCGGGACAGGGGGGCATCAATCAGCCCCAGCATTTT
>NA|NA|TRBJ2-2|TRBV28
CASSSLGATGELFF
TGTGCCAGCAGTTCCCTGGGAGCCACCGGGGAGCTGTTTTTT
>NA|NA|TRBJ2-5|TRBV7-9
CASSLARVREETQYF
TGTGCCAGCAGCTTAGCTAGAGTAAGAGAAGAGACCCAGTACTTC
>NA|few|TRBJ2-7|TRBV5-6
CASSSTPGASSYEQYF
TGTGCCAGCAGCTCTACTCCAGGGGCGAGCTCCTACGAGCAGTACTTC
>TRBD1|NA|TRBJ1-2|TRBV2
CASSTRTGYGYTF
TGTGCCAGCAGTACCCGGACAGGGTATGGCTACACCTTC
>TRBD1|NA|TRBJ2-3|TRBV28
CASSYRGVGTDTQYF
TGTGCCAGCAGTTACAGGGGAGTGGGCACAGATACGCAGTATTTT
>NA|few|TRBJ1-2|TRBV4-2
CASSQGLLRDGYTF
TGTGCCAGCAGCCAGGGCCTCCTGAGGGATGGCTACACCTTC
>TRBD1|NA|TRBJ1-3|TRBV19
CASMTGVGTGNTIYF
TGTGCCAGTATGACAGGGGTCGGAACTGGAAACACCATATATTTT
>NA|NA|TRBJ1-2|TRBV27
CASSGRDLNGYTF
TGTGCCAGCAGCGGGCGGGATCTGAATGGCTACACCTTC
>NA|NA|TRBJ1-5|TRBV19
CASSIDTWNQPQHF
TGTGCCAGTAGTATAGATACATGGAATCAGCCCCAGCATTTT
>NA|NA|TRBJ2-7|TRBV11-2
CASSFGYFEQYF
TGTGCCAGCAGCTTCGGGTATTTCGAGCAGTACTTC
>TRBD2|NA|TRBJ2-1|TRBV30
CAWSLAGNNEQFF
TGTGCCTGGAGTCTAGCGGGGAACAATGAGCAGTTCTTC
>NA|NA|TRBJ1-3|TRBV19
CASSIIMLGSSGNTIYF
TGTGCCAGTAGTATAATAATGTTGGGCAGCTCTGGAAACACCATATATTTT
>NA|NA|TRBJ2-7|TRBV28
CASSPLSPDRYYEQYF
TGTGCCAGCAGTCCACTTTCCCCCGACAGATACTACGAGCAGTACTTC
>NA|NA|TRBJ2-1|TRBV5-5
CASSHLTGSYNEQFF
TGTGCCAGCAGCCATCTGACAGGCTCCTACAATGAGCAGTTCTTC
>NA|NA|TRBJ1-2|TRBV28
CASSSPAGSIGYTF
TGTGCCAGCAGTTCCCCCGCAGGGTCTATTGGCTACACCTTC
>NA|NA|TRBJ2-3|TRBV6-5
CASRPRSPEAQYF
TGTGCCAGCAGACCAAGATCTCCCGAGGCGCAGTATTTT
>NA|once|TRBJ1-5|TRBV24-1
CATSEAGGNQPQHF
TGTGCCACCAGTGAGGCGGGGGGCAATCAGCCCCAGCATTTT
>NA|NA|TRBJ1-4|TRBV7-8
CASSLGLGADEKLFF
TGTGCCAGCAGCTTAGGTCTAGGCGCGGATGAAAAACTGTTTTTT
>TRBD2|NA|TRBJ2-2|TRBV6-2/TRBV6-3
CASSYRAVLAGGTGELFF
TGTGCCAGCAGTTACCGAGCGGTTCTAGCGGGAGGCACCGGGGAGCTGTTTTTT
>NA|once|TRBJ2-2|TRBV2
CASSLDAFGDTGELFF
TGTGCCAGCAGTCTCGACGCCTTCGGGGACACCGGGGAGCTGTTTTTT